The source of this TCR beta chain is a study of beta chain features in type 1 diabetes. This clone was observed a few times. Germline CDR1 is SGHAT and CDR2 is FQNNGV. The CDR3 contains 13 residues. V was clipped by 5 bases and J by 8 bases; unmatched bases: 5. Expressed TCRB transcripts were sequenced because the entire RNA isolate underwent reverse transcription. TCRdb keeps only in-frame clones here, not all; method: immunoSEQ multiplex PCR. The sample carries approximately 84,000 clones, 30% to 35% recorded once. What was sequenced was stem cell memory CD4+ T cells from blood. The TCR sequence derives from a woman under 30 in good health. The chain couples TRBV11-2 to TRBJ2-1; 8 bases are a match to TRBD2. In DNA, the CDR3 is TGTGCCAGCAGCCGGACTAGCTTGGATGAGCAGTTCTTC. Translating it yields CASSRTSLDEQFF.